The 15 T cell receptor beta chains presented below share a single source sample, sequenced in a study of post-analysis software for immune sequencing data. Study-wide points: Several TRBV segments were more frequent in patients than controls; TRBV5-6, TRBV5-1 and TRBV20-1 belonged to this group.

Their target antigens are unknown. Unique molecular identifiers tagged the TCR beta cDNA libraries. TCRdb re-derived calls from the PCR reads in MiXCR, one entry per CDR3 protein. The table records roughly 570,000 distinct CDR3 sequences, roughly 34% of them present only once. Sequencing was done on a sample of blood. The receptors stem from a girl aged 2-17 years with multiple sclerosis.

The chain is built from TRBV5-1 and TRBJ2-3; 7 bases line up with TRBD1. This CDR3 comprises 14 residues. V dropped 1 base and J dropped 5; count of bases not matched to a gene: 4. Germline CDR1 reads SGHRS; CDR2 reads YFSETQ. The CDR3 protein is CASSLRQGVDTQYF. The CDR3 nucleotides are TGCGCCAGCAGCTTGCGACAGGGAGTAGATACGCAGTATTTT.

This clonotype showed up just a few times. A read error may be the cause here, since a much bigger clone is one base away. V gene TRBV7-2 combines with J gene TRBJ1-5; TRBD1 aligns across 7 bases. Germline V gene sequence: CDR1 SGHTA, CDR2 FQGNSA. The CDR3 has 14 amino acids. Germline trimming cut 5 bases from V and 6 bases from J; bases unmatched to any gene: 7. The CDR3 is CASSSAGTAQPQHF. The CDR3 DNA is TGTGCCAGCAGCAGCGCCGGGACAGCTCAGCCCCAGCATTTT.

The chain couples TRBV4-1 to TRBJ2-5, with D perhaps TRBD1 (5 bases). The J call is doubtful: the DNA matches TRBJ2-7 better. CDR1 and CDR2 (germline): MGHRA, YSYEKL. The CDR3 extends over 15 amino acids. This CDR3 is CASSQRGLPSYEQYF. CDR3 sequence (DNA): TGCGCCAGCAGCCAAAGGGGCCTTCCCTCCTACGAGCAGTACTTC.

The V and J genes are TRBV20-1 and TRBJ2-7, with TRBD1 matching over 9 bases. Germline V CDR1 and CDR2: DFQATT, SNEGSKA (reference sequence). The CDR3 has 13 amino acids. Unmatched junction bases numbered 4, after V lost 3 bases and J lost 4 bases. CDR3 sequence (DNA): TGCAGTGCTAGCACAGGGGGCTTATACGAGCAGTACTTC. Its translation: CSASTGGLYEQYF.

This clonotype was picked up a small number of times. This chain joins TRBV6-5 and TRBJ1-2, with D perhaps matching TRBD1 (6 bases). This CDR3 region has 14 residues. Germline V gene sequence: CDR1 MNHEY, CDR2 SVGAGI. V gave up 6 bases and J gave up 4 bases, with 15 bases separating them. The CDR3 loop reads CASSQQGYGYGYTF. The CDR3, as DNA: TGTGCCAGCAGCCAACAGGGTTACGGCTATGGCTACACCTTC.

This clonotype was picked up many times. The genes are TRBV11-1 and TRBJ2-1; 9 bases align to TRBD1. Trimming cost V 3 bases and J 8 bases; bases outside gene matches: 5. Germline lookup yields CDR1 SGHAT and CDR2 FQDESV (reference sequence). This CDR3 is built from 14 residues. The CDR3 sequence is CASSFGTGTYEQFF. For the CDR3, the DNA is TGTGCCAGCAGCTTCGGGACAGGGACATATGAGCAGTTCTTC.

CDR3 coding DNA: TGCAGTGCGTTCAGGGGGGAGAATCAGCCCCAGCATTTT. This translates into CSAFRGENQPQHF. V is TRBV20-1 and J is TRBJ1-5; 7 bases fit TRBD1. This CDR3 has 13 residues. Trimming took 6 bases from V and 4 from J; bases not matched to a gene: 6. Germline CDR1 and CDR2: DFQATT and SNEGSKA (reference sequence).

This clonotype was detected only a few times. Here the CDR3 reads CASSVVGSGRYNEQFF. CDR3 nucleotides: TGTGCCAGCAGCGTAGTGGGTAGCGGGCGCTACAATGAGCAGTTCTTC. The V and J genes are TRBV9 and TRBJ2-1; 7 bases are shared with TRBD2. Trimming at V came to 0 bases and at J to 3 bases, leaving 6 bases not matched to a gene. The length of the CDR3 is 16 residues. From germline, CDR1 is SGDLS and CDR2 YYNGEE.

This clonotype appeared a single time. The chain combines TRBV15 with TRBJ2-1; TRBD2 is a possible D gene (5 bases). CDR1 and CDR2 from the germline V gene are LNHNV and YYDKDF (reference sequence). The CDR3 is made up of 16 amino acids. Trimming removed 0 bases at V and 0 bases at J, with 9 bases between. The CDR3 DNA reads as TGTGCCACCAGCAGAGATCGGGGAGCCTCCTACAATGAGCAGTTCTTC. Residues: CATSRDRGASYNEQFF.

The chain couples TRBV20-1 to TRBJ1-6; 9 nucleotides match TRBD1. V gave up 3 bases and J gave up 7 bases; unmatched junction bases: 4. This CDR3 region has 14 residues. The germline V gene has CDR1 DFQATT and CDR2 SNEGSKA (reference sequence). The CDR3 reads CSASVGTGNSPLHF. In DNA, the CDR3 is TGCAGTGCTAGTGTAGGGACAGGGAATTCACCCCTCCACTTT.

The rearrangement links TRBV20-1 to TRBJ2-5, with TRBD2 matching over 8 bases. Germline CDR1 is DFQATT and CDR2 is SNEGSKA (reference sequence). The CDR3 loop spans 16 amino acids. Trimming cost V 0 bases and J 5 bases; bases outside gene matches: 11. CDR3 in amino acids: CSARDSSSGSRETQYF. The CDR3 DNA sequence: TGCAGTGCTAGAGATTCGTCTAGCGGGTCTCGCGAGACCCAGTACTTC.

V gene TRBV10-3 combines with J gene TRBJ2-5; TRBD1 is a possible D gene (6 bases). Trimming stripped 6 bases from V and 9 bases from J, with 17 bases between. Germline lookup yields CDR1 ENHRY and CDR2 SYGVKD. The CDR3 contains 13 residues. In nucleotides, the CDR3 is TGTGCCATCAGGGACAGCGAGGATGACGCCCAGTACTTC. It codes for CAIRDSEDDAQYF.

This clonotype has more than one count but fewer than ten. The V and J genes are TRBV7-9 and TRBJ1-1, with D possibly being TRBD1 (5 bases). Germline V CDR1 and CDR2: SEHNR, FQNEAQ (reference sequence). The CDR3 runs 13 residues. Trimming took off 3 bases at V and 4 bases at J, with 9 bases between the two ends. The CDR3 coding sequence is TGTGCCAGCAGCTTTGGGGGGTCCACTGAAGCTTTCTTT. It specifies CASSFGGSTEAFF.

V gene TRBV27 combines with J gene TRBJ2-5, with TRBD2 matching over 13 bases. The germline V gene has CDR1 MNHEY and CDR2 SMNVEV (reference sequence). The trim removed 6 bases at V and 5 bases at J, leaving 6 bases unmatched. The CDR3 extends over 15 amino acids. CDR3 protein: CASSPGLAGIETQYF. The CDR3 DNA sequence: TGTGCCAGCAGCCCGGGACTAGCGGGGATCGAGACCCAGTACTTC.

The chain employs TRBV20-1 and TRBJ2-7; 7 nucleotides align to TRBD1. Germline assignment: CDR1 DFQATT and CDR2 SNEGSKA (reference sequence). The CDR3 is made up of 14 amino acids. Unmatched junction bases numbered 5, after V lost 0 bases and J lost 3 bases. CDR3 sequence: CSARDPGGNYEQYF. CDR3 coding DNA: TGCAGTGCTAGAGACCCAGGGGGAAACTACGAGCAGTACTTC.